Listed here are 20 T cell receptor beta chains from one sample, sequenced in a study of blood T cell repertoires in COVID-19. Sequencing used immunoSEQ multiplex PCR; TCRdb keeps in-frame clones, though not all of them. The sample consists of 190,000 or so clones, around nine tenths of them appearing once. Sequencing was performed on peripheral blood. Source of these receptors: a woman younger than 35 who had recovered from COVID-19.

V gene TRBV11-3 combines with J gene TRBJ2-7; D may be TRBD2 (6 bases). This CDR3 contains 14 residues. V was pared by 1 base and J by 5 bases, with 12 bases between. Germline V gene data show CDR1 as SGHNT and CDR2 as YENEEA. CDR3 sequence: CASSLGRAGDEQYF. In DNA, the CDR3 is TGTGCCAGCAGCTTAGGGAGGGCCGGGGACGAGCAGTACTTC.

V gene TRBV6-1 combines with J gene TRBJ1-1, with unresolved D. CDR1 MNHNS and CDR2 SASEGT come from the germline V gene. Trimming removed 6 bases from V and 3 bases from J, with 11 bases in between. There are 13 residues in the CDR3. CDR3 DNA: TGTGCCAGCAGGTCCTACGGTGACACTGAAGCTTTCTTT. As protein: CASRSYGDTEAFF.

This clone has just one count. This chain connects TRBV6-5 to TRBJ2-6; tentative D call: TRBD2 (5 bases). Trimming removed 7 bases at V and 4 bases at J, with 14 bases between. Germline V gene data show CDR1 as MNHEY and CDR2 as SVGAGI. The CDR3 extends over 15 amino acids. The CDR3 bases are TGTGCCAGCATAGGGCCGGACTCCGGGGCCAACGTCCTGACTTTC. This translates into CASIGPDSGANVLTF.

The genes are TRBV4-1 and TRBJ2-3; no clear D gene. The germline gives CDR1 MGHRA, CDR2 YSYEKL. Trimming cost V 1 base and J 0 bases, with 11 bases left between them. CDR3 size: 16 residues. In nucleotides, the CDR3 is TGCGCCAGCAGCCAAGGGCAACATTCTAGCACAGATACGCAGTATTTT. The encoded protein is CASSQGQHSSTDTQYF.

The genes are TRBV6-5 and TRBJ2-5; the match to TRBD2 covers 7 bases. The CDR3 is 15 amino acids. V lost 6 bases and J lost 5; bases outside the gene matches: 12. In germline, CDR1 is MNHEY, CDR2 SVGAGI. CDR3 DNA: TGTGCCAGCAGCCGCGGCGGGGGACTGGAGGAGACCCAGTACTTC. It codes for CASSRGGGLEETQYF.

The chain uses TRBV7-3 and TRBJ1-1, with D maybe TRBD1 (6 bases). Trimming cost V 0 bases and J 5 bases, with 16 bases left between them. This CDR3 region has 16 residues. Germline CDR1 reads SGHTA; CDR2 reads FQGTGA. CDR3 sequence (DNA): TGTGCCAGCAGCTTAACTTTTTTGGCAGGGGAGACTGAAGCTTTCTTT. Amino acid sequence: CASSLTFLAGETEAFF.

The chain carries TRBV30 and TRBJ1-1; unclear D gene. The CDR3 runs 13 residues. V lost 2 bases and J lost 3, with 10 bases in between. CDR1 and CDR2 (germline): GTSNPN, SVGIG (reference sequence). Here the CDR3 reads CAWSMQQHTEAFF. As DNA, the CDR3 is TGTGCCTGGAGTATGCAACAGCACACTGAAGCTTTCTTT.

In DNA, the CDR3 is TGCGCCAGCAACTCCTCGAGTAGCGGGAGAAGGAATGAGCAGTTCTTC. Translated, it gives CASNSSSSGRRNEQFF. The chain is built from TRBV4-3 and TRBJ2-1; 9 bases match TRBD2. The germline V gene encodes CDR1 LGHNA and CDR2 YSLEER. J lost 7 bases, V lost 7 bases, and 14 bases had no gene match. The CDR3 is 16 residues long.

J is TRBJ2-5 and V is TRBV7-2; 11 positions agree with TRBD1. The CDR3 is 17 amino acids. V dropped 5 bases and J dropped 4; count of bases not matched to a gene: 12. The V gene's germline CDR1 is SGHTA and CDR2 FQGNSA. CDR3 coding DNA: TGTGCCAGCAGCGCTACCGGGACAGGGGGTATTGGAGAGACCCAGTACTTC. This translates into CASSATGTGGIGETQYF.

The CDR3 coding sequence is TGTGCCAGCAGCTCAGGGGTATCTGGGGCCAACGTCCTGACTTTC. It yields the protein CASSSGVSGANVLTF. The chain employs TRBV5-4 and TRBJ2-6, with a tentative D call TRBD1 (6 bases). V was clipped by 3 bases and J by 1 base, with 8 bases between them. Germline V gene data show CDR1 as SGHNT and CDR2 as YYREEE (reference sequence). This CDR3 has 15 residues. Together with reference TRBV5-4 and TRBJ2-6, the CDR3 gives the full variable domain: ETGVTQSPTHLIKTRGQQVTLRCSSQSGHNTVSWYQQALGQGPQFIFQYYREEENGRGNFPPRFSGLQFPNYSSELNVNALELDDSALYLCASSSGVSGANVLTFGAGSRLTVL.

The CDR3 DNA sequence: TGTGCCAGCAGCACAGGGTCCAGCTCCTACGAGCAGTACGTC. Translated, it gives CASSTGSSSYEQYV. V and J are TRBV5-5 and TRBJ2-7; maybe TRBD1 (6 bases). From germline, CDR1 is SGHKS and CDR2 YYEKEE (reference sequence). There are 14 residues in the CDR3. The V gene lost 4 bases and the J gene lost 0 bases, with 11 bases spanning the gap.

The J gene is TRBJ2-1, the V gene TRBV4-1; D unclear. Trimming took off 4 bases at V and 7 bases at J, with 17 bases between the two ends. Looked up from germline, CDR1 is MGHRA and CDR2 is YSYEKL. This CDR3 is 15 amino acids long. The CDR3 nucleotides are TGCGCCAGCAGCCCGAGACAAGGTTTGGCTAATGAGCAGTTCTTC. Translated: CASSPRQGLANEQFF.

J is TRBJ2-3 and V is TRBV18; 10 bases agree with TRBD1. V lost 5 bases to trimming and J lost 3 bases; unmatched junction nucleotides: 5. The CDR3 sequence is 15 residues long. CDR1 and CDR2 from the germline V gene are KGHSH and LQKENI. CDR3: CASSVTGGSTDTQYF. In DNA form, the CDR3 reads TGTGCCAGCTCAGTGACAGGGGGCTCGACAGATACGCAGTATTTT.

The chain is built from TRBV4-1 and TRBJ2-7; no clear D gene. Germline CDR1 reads MGHRA; CDR2 reads YSYEKL. This CDR3 comprises 13 residues. V was cut by 1 base and J by 13 bases, with 17 bases left in between. The CDR3 spells CASSQVLQLRLYF. The CDR3 DNA is TGCGCCAGCAGCCAAGTCCTACAATTGAGACTTTACTTC.

The chain links TRBV19 to TRBJ1-5; 9 bases agree with TRBD1. V dropped 5 bases and J dropped 5; count of bases not matched to a gene: 7. CDR1 and CDR2 from the germline V gene are LNHDA and SQIVND (reference sequence). The CDR3 contains 15 residues. Written as DNA, the CDR3 is TGTGCCAGTAGTGGGGGGGACAGGGTCGATCAGCCCCAGCATTTT. Translated, it gives CASSGGDRVDQPQHF.

The genes are TRBV7-6 and TRBJ2-2, with 9 positions matching TRBD2. This CDR3 spans 17 amino acids. Germline CDR1 reads SGHVS; CDR2 reads FNYEAQ. Trimming took 1 base from V and 5 from J; bases not matched to a gene: 8. The CDR3 spells CASSLEGASGTTGELFF. In nucleotides, the CDR3 is TGTGCCAGCAGCTTAGAGGGGGCTAGCGGGACTACCGGGGAGCTGTTTTTT.

The J gene is TRBJ2-5, the V gene TRBV27; 7 bases line up with TRBD1. The CDR3 contains 15 residues. The germline V gene has CDR1 MNHEY and CDR2 SMNVEV (reference sequence). V was clipped by 6 bases and J by 1 base; unmatched bases: 8. This chain's CDR3 is CASRKLGGLQETQYF. CDR3 DNA: TGTGCCAGCAGAAAGCTAGGGGGCCTCCAAGAGACCCAGTACTTC.

The chain joins TRBV6-2 or TRBV6-3 to TRBJ1-5; D ambiguous. This CDR3 spans 15 amino acids. Germline V lookup: CDR1 MNHEY, CDR2 SVGEGT. V gave up 6 bases and J gave up 3 bases, with 15 bases separating them. The CDR3 DNA sequence: TGTGCCAGCAGCGTCTCCGGGAACTACAATCAGCCCCAGCATTTT. This gives the protein CASSVSGNYNQPQHF.

Sample share makes this clone medium-sized. The genes are TRBV10-1 and TRBJ2-5; 7 nucleotides align to TRBD2. This CDR3 contains 12 residues. The germline gives CDR1 WNHNN, CDR2 SYGVQD (reference sequence). J gave up 1 base and V 8 bases, and 1 base lay outside the gene matches. The CDR3 region is CASGTIQETQYF. CDR3 bases: TGCGCCAGCGGGACTATCCAAGAGACCCAGTACTTC.

The chain recombines TRBV2 with TRBJ1-2; D is possibly TRBD1 (5 bases). Trimming removed 8 bases from V and 3 bases from J, with 13 bases in between. The germline CDR1 and CDR2 sequences are SNHLY and FYNNEI. There are 13 residues in the CDR3. CDR3 sequence (DNA): TGTGCCAGCTGGTCCGGGGGTCACTATGGCTACACCTTC. Translated: CASWSGGHYGYTF.